This T cell receptor (beta chain) was sequenced for a study of T cell responses to AZD1222 COVID-19 vaccine. Some clones are missing from TCRdb's copy, which holds only in-frame ones; the method was immunoSEQ multiplex PCR. The repertoire holds 90,000 to 100,000 clones, with 87% as singletons. From germline, CDR1 is SGHTA and CDR2 FQGNSA. This CDR3 spans 18 amino acids. Germline trimming cut 5 bases from V and 4 bases from J; bases unmatched to any gene: 17. Sequencing was performed on peripheral blood, taken on day 0 of AZD1222 vaccination. The V and J genes are TRBV7-2 and TRBJ1-5; 7 bases are shared with TRBD1. This receptor was obtained from an adult in good health. The CDR3 nucleotides read TGTGCCAGCAGCCTTGCGGGACAGACTACTTCCCCAAATCAGCCCCAGCATTTT. Its translation: CASSLAGQTTSPNQPQHF.